This T cell receptor (beta chain) came from a study of human T cells and chemical hapten exposure. The germline gives CDR1 SGHKS, CDR2 YYEKEE (reference sequence). The ends were cut back, 2 bases at V and 0 bases at J, with 12 bases in the middle. The CDR3 totals 15 residues. Authors' processing steps: Between 23,224 and 690,600 TCRs appeared in each sample, and the median stood at about 93,000. TCRdb redid the calling of the RACE reads with MiXCR, one entry per CDR3 protein. The V and J calls reflect TCRdb's pipeline rather than the authors' work. The table includes 75,000 to 90,000 distinct CDR3 sequences, 10% detected once. Findings and caveats of the study: Patch test score rose with PT1 expanded TCRs, significant at 8, 16, 32, not 4.

The sample's time point: patch test 1, 2 weeks after DPC sensitization. Treatment defined: therapeutic diphenylcyclopropenone sensitization with weekly scalp DPC. This clonotype has a handful of counts. Antigen specificity is unknown. The V and J genes are TRBV5-5 and TRBJ2-7, with D possibly being TRBD1 (5 bases). The source was whole blood, collected in connection with sensitization to the hapten diphenylcyclopropenone (DPC). The TCR comes from a woman aged 45-60 years with alopecia areata. Some clones in this sample may be carry-over from other donors' samples. CDR3 protein: CASSLGHLSSYEQYF. CDR3 sequence (DNA): TGTGCCAGCAGCTTAGGACACCTTAGCTCCTACGAGCAGTACTTC.